These T cell receptor beta chains were read from a single sample in a study of blood T cell repertoires in COVID-19. Sequencing was performed with immunoSEQ multiplex PCR; in TCRdb, only in-frame clones are kept and a portion is missing. The sample yields some 30,000 clones, around 80% seen once. Sequenced material: peripheral blood. Every receptor here comes from a human donor in a cohort sampled during active COVID-19. The conserved cysteine and the conserved F or W are not part of the CDR3 here.

V gene: TRBV9; J gene: TRBJ1-6; CDR3 protein: ASSLDRINNSPLH
V gene: TRBV5-1; J gene: TRBJ2-2; CDR3 protein: ASSGGTSGGPRTGELF
V gene: TRBV29-1; J gene: TRBJ1-1; CDR3 protein: SVVWSDTEAF
V gene: TRBV24-1; J gene: TRBJ2-2; CDR3 protein: ATSVPSGELF
V gene: TRBV19; J gene: TRBJ2-3; CDR3 protein: ASSSSVTDTQY
V gene: TRBV4-1; J gene: TRBJ2-3; CDR3 protein: ASSQRTGPSTDTQY
V gene: TRBV7-8; J gene: TRBJ2-1; CDR3 protein: ASSRPLAGGSYNEQF
V gene: TRBV24-1; J gene: TRBJ2-7; CDR3 protein: ATAGGNYEQY
V gene: TRBV4-1; J gene: TRBJ2-5; CDR3 protein: ASSLRTSGETQY
V gene: TRBV5-1; J gene: TRBJ1-2; CDR3 protein: ASSVDGQNYGYT
V gene: TRBV18; J gene: TRBJ2-7; CDR3 protein: ASSPPGLAWYEQY
V gene: TRBV5-4; J gene: TRBJ2-7; CDR3 protein: ASRSPGNEQY
V gene: TRBV7-8; J gene: TRBJ2-7; CDR3 protein: ASSLQSGSYEQY
V gene: TRBV10-3; J gene: TRBJ2-7; CDR3 protein: AISEGGDHEQY
V gene: TRBV11-2; J gene: TRBJ2-5; CDR3 protein: ASTQDRGTETQY
V gene: TRBV29-1; J gene: TRBJ1-2; CDR3 protein: SVEDSLRDYGYT
V gene: TRBV7-2; J gene: TRBJ2-4; CDR3 protein: ASSLRGREGDIQY
V gene: TRBV11-2; J gene: TRBJ2-3; CDR3 protein: ASSRGGRTISTDTQY
V gene: TRBV18; J gene: TRBJ2-7; CDR3 protein: ASSSRQGPYEQY
V gene: TRBV6-2/TRBV6-3; J gene: TRBJ2-1; CDR3 protein: ASSYSWRGGSYNEQF
V gene: TRBV19; J gene: TRBJ2-7; CDR3 protein: ASSIGEGGSYEQY
V gene: TRBV18; J gene: TRBJ2-5; CDR3 protein: ASSPSGGYQETQY
V gene: TRBV6-5; J gene: TRBJ1-5; CDR3 protein: ASSYSRGSNQPQH